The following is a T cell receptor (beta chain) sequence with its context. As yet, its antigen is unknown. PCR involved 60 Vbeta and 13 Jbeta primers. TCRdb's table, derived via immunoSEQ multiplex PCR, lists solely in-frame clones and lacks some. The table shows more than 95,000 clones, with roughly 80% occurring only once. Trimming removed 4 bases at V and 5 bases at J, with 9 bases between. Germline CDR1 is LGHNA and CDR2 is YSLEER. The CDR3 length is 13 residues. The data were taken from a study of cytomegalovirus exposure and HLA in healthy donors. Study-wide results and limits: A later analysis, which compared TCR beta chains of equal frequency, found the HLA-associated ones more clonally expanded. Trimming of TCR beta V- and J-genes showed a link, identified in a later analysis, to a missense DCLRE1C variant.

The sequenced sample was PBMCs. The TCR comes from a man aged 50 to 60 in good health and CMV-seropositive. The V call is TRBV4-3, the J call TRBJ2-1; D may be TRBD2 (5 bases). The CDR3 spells CASSLGLDNEQFF. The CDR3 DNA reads TGCGCCAGCAGCCTTGGACTCGACAATGAGCAGTTCTTC.